This entry is about one T cell receptor beta chain. These data originate in a study of blood T cell repertoires in COVID-19. Overall study: There were acute and convalescent COVID-19 samples, and they came from the United States, Italy and Spain. The analysed material was cDNA or gDNA that came from T cells, B-cell-depleted T cells, or PBMCs.

Per the study methods: Amplifying reference gene primers gave estimates of nucleated cell counts. The data were produced by immunoSEQ multiplex PCR, yet TCRdb's version contains in-frame clones alone and is incomplete. For V, J and clone size, that table is used; D and trimming come from the DNA. The sample includes roughly 300,000 clones, almost 85% of them seen just once. CDR3 length equals 14 residues. CDR1 is LNHNV, CDR2 YYDKDF, per germline (reference sequence). The ends were cut back, 1 base at V and 0 bases at J, with 6 bases in the middle. V and J are TRBV15 and TRBJ1-1; D gene unclear. The receptor was isolated from a human donor in a cohort sampled during active COVID-19. The material sequenced was peripheral blood. CDR3 in DNA: TGTGCCACCAGCAGAGGAGGGATGAACACTGAAGCTTTCTTT. It codes for CATSRGGMNTEAFF.